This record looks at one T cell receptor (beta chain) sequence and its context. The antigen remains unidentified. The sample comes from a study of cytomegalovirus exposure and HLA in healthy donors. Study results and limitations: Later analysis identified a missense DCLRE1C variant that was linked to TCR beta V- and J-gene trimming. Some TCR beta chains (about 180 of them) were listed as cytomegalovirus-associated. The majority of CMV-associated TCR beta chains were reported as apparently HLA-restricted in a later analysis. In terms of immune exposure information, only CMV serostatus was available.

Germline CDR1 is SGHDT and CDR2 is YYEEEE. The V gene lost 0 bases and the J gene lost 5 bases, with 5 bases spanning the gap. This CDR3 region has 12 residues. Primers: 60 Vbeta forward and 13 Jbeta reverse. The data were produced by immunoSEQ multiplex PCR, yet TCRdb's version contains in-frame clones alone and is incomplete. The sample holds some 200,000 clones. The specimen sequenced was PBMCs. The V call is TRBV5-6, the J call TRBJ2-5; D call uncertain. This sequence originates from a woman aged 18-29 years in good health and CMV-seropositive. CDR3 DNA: TGTGCCAGCAGCTTGGTAGTGGAGACCCAGTACTTC. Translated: CASSLVVETQYF.